The 2 T cell receptor beta chains below come from one sample, sequenced in a study of shared clonotypes between healthy human individuals. Method: immunoSEQ multiplex PCR; TCRdb's copy keeps in-frame clones and lacks some. The profile shows 650,000 to 800,000 clones, about 91% of them singletons. Naive CD8 cells lacked CD45RO and underwent positive selection for CCR7, leaving out terminally differentiated effector memory CD45RA+ cells. The sample taken for sequencing was naive CD8+ T cells sorted from blood. These receptors originate from a man in his thirties or forties in good health.

J is TRBJ1-2 and V is TRBV29-1; unclear D gene. Per the germline V gene, CDR1 is SQVTM and CDR2 is ANQGSEA. The V and J ends lost 4 bases and 2 bases respectively, with 5 bases between them. The CDR3 covers 11 residues. CDR3 amino acids: CSVVVNYGYTF. The CDR3 DNA reads as TGCAGCGTTGTGGTCAACTATGGCTACACCTTC.

The chain recombines TRBV10-2 with TRBJ2-5, with 9 bases identical to TRBD2. Trimming took 4 bases from V and 2 from J; bases not matched to a gene: 5. Germline V gene lookup returns CDR1 WSHSY and CDR2 SAAADI. CDR3 length: 15 residues. The CDR3 loop reads CASSVGGGEQETQYF. CDR3 nucleotides: TGCGCCAGCAGTGTTGGCGGGGGGGAACAAGAGACCCAGTACTTC.